This TCR beta chain was obtained from a study of circulating tumor DNA in untreated peripheral T-cell lymphoma. Germline loops: CDR1 MNHGY, CDR2 SAAAGT. Trimming took 6 bases from V and 3 from J, leaving 9 bases between them. The CDR3 totals 12 residues. For this clone: Its antigen is as yet unknown.

Study findings and constraints: Baseline tissues yielded 86% and baseline serum 65% to 75% tumor-specific clonotype detection.

Libraries were prepared by immunoSEQ multiplex PCR; TCRdb keeps only in-frame clonotypes and omits some of them. The sample has about 1,400 clones; about three fifths are singletons. The V call is TRBV6-8, the J call TRBJ2-7; possible D gene TRBD2, 7 bases. The material sequenced was tumor tissue. The receptor was isolated from a human donor with peripheral T-cell lymphoma. The chain's CDR3 is CASRRGGYEQYF. Here the CDR3 DNA reads TGTGCCAGCAGGAGGGGGGGCTACGAGCAGTACTTC.